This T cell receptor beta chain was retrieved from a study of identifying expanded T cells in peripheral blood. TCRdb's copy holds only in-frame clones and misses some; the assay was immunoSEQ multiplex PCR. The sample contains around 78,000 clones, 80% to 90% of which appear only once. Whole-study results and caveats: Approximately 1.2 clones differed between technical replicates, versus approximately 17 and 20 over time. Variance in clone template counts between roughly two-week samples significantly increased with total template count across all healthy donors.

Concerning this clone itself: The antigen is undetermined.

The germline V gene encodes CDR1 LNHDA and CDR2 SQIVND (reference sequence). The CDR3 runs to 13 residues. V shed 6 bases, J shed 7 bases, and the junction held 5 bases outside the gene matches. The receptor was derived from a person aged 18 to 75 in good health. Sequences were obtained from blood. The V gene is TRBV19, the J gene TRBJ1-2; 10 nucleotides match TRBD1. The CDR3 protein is CASRLDRGIGYTF. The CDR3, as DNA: TGTGCCAGTAGACTGGACAGGGGGATTGGCTACACCTTC.